This entry lists 20 T cell receptor beta chains sequenced from one sample in a study of T-cell memory formation after mild COVID-19. MiXCR, run by TCRdb on the 5' RACE reads, gives a single entry per CDR3 protein. Of almost 250,000 distinct CDR3 sequences in the sample, just over 15% were seen once. Sequencing was carried out using PBMCs or a T cell subset sorted from them (not recorded which). The receptor source for this set is an adult woman who had mild COVID-19 (a few samples of this study predate the infection). Cell type and time point are not known.

The table lists this clonotype with a few counts. The rearrangement uses TRBV6-5 and TRBJ2-4; TRBD2 might be the D (5 bases). This CDR3 comprises 16 residues. Germline CDR1 and CDR2: MNHEY and SVGAGI. Trimming left V 7 bases short and J 8 bases short, with 24 bases between. In nucleotides, the CDR3 is TGTGCCAGCAAAGGACGAGGGTTGGGAATGAGGGACATTCAGTACTTC. This gives the protein CASKGRGLGMRDIQYF.

This clonotype was observed a few times. The V and J genes are TRBV20-1 and TRBJ2-3, with TRBD2 matching 15 bases. This CDR3 is built from 17 residues. From germline, CDR1 is DFQATT and CDR2 SNEGSKA (reference sequence). Unmatched junction bases numbered 7, after V lost 6 bases and J lost 0 bases. The CDR3 loop reads CSATWTSGRASTDTQYF. CDR3 DNA: TGCAGTGCGACCTGGACTAGCGGGAGGGCTAGCACAGATACGCAGTATTTT.

The chain joins TRBV4-2 to TRBJ1-1; D remains ambiguous. The germline gives CDR1 LGHNA, CDR2 YNFKEQ. The V and J ends lost 1 base and 1 base respectively, with 10 bases between them. The CDR3 length is 15 residues. CDR3 in DNA: TGTGCCAGCAGCCAAGGGGGTAGAGAGAACACTGAAGCTTTCTTT. Residues: CASSQGGRENTEAFF.

This clonotype occurred a few times. This chain links TRBV24-1 with TRBJ2-4; D tentatively reads TRBD1 or TRBD2 (5 bases each). V shed 7 bases and J shed 0 bases, with 15 bases lying between them. The CDR3 has 16 amino acids. Per the germline V gene, CDR1 is KGHDR and CDR2 is SFDVKD. The DNA for the CDR3 is TGTGCCACCAGGGGGGATGGACTGCTAGCCAAAAACATTCAGTACTTC. Its translation is CATRGDGLLAKNIQYF.

This clonotype was found a few times. This chain links TRBV24-1 with TRBJ2-5; D is undetermined. Trimming left V 4 bases short and J 5 bases short, with 10 bases between. Germline lookup yields CDR1 KGHDR and CDR2 SFDVKD. The CDR3 loop spans 13 amino acids. The CDR3 DNA reads as TGTGCCACCAGTGACCGCCCTAACGAGACCCAGTACTTC. Its protein product is CATSDRPNETQYF.

The chain employs TRBV12-3 or TRBV12-4 and TRBJ2-1; TRBD1 matches at 9 bases. V lost 1 base, J lost 9 bases, and 4 bases stayed unmatched. The CDR3 has 14 residues. CDR3 nucleotide sequence: TGTGCCAGCAGTTTAGACAGGGGGCGCGGTGAGCAGTTCTTC. This gives the protein CASSLDRGRGEQFF.

This clonotype appeared a few times. The genes are TRBV6-2 or TRBV6-3 and TRBJ2-7; 10 bases are a match to TRBD1. The CDR3 contains 12 residues. V trimming: 10 bases; J trimming: 4 bases; junction bases outside the gene matches: 4. CDR1 is MNHEY, CDR2 SVGEGT, per germline. This CDR3 is CATRDRGYEQYF. In DNA, the CDR3 is TGTGCCACGAGGGACAGGGGATACGAGCAGTACTTC.

This clonotype was recorded a few times. The V call is TRBV7-9, the J call TRBJ2-7; maybe TRBD2 (5 bases). Between the trimmed V and J ends, which lost 5 bases and 0 bases, there was a span of 14 bases. The germline gives CDR1 SEHNR, CDR2 FQNEAQ (reference sequence). There are 15 residues in the CDR3. CDR3 nucleotides: TGTGCCAGCAGCCGTAACACGGGGAGCTCCTACGAGCAGTACTTC. Residues: CASSRNTGSSYEQYF.

This clonotype was detected a few times. The chain joins TRBV30 to TRBJ1-1; 9 positions agree with TRBD1. V gave up 4 bases and J gave up 5 bases; unmatched junction bases: 8. The CDR3 length is 14 residues. Germline V CDR1 and CDR2: GTSNPN, SVGIG (reference sequence). In DNA form, the CDR3 reads TGTGCCTGGACCGTACAGGGGGCGAGGACTGAAGCTTTCTTT. Its translation: CAWTVQGARTEAFF.

This clonotype was observed a handful of times. This chain joins TRBV5-1 and TRBJ2-2; tentative D call: TRBD1 (5 bases). The length of the CDR3 is 15 residues. V lost 0 bases and J 4 bases, leaving 10 bases between the germline ends. CDR1 SGHRS and CDR2 YFSETQ come from the germline V gene. CDR3 region: CASSLDPGSTGELFF. The CDR3 nucleotides read TGCGCCAGCAGCTTGGATCCAGGGTCCACCGGGGAGCTGTTTTTT.

This chain joins TRBV7-9 and TRBJ2-7; D uncertain. The CDR3 totals 15 residues. V lost 1 base and J 1 base, leaving 11 bases between the germline ends. In germline, CDR1 is SEHNR, CDR2 FQNEAQ (reference sequence). The CDR3: CASSLVGSRSYEQYF. CDR3 nucleotides: TGTGCCAGCAGCTTAGTCGGGTCCAGATCCTACGAGCAGTACTTC.

This clonotype has a single count. The chain combines TRBV20-1 with TRBJ1-2, with 7 bases lining up with TRBD1. There are 12 residues in the CDR3. The germline V gene has CDR1 DFQATT and CDR2 SNEGSKA (reference sequence). J was trimmed by 10 bases and V by 3 bases; bases with no gene match: 8. CDR3 loop: CSARGQGETYTF. In DNA form, the CDR3 reads TGCAGTGCTAGGGGGCAGGGGGAAACCTACACCTTC.

The chain combines TRBV7-2 with TRBJ2-7; D uncertain. Germline-derived CDR1 and CDR2 are SGHTA and FQGNSA. Trimming cost V 5 bases and J 9 bases, with 11 bases left between them. The CDR3 totals 11 residues. CDR3 in amino acids: CASSAAKVQYF. The CDR3 DNA reads as TGTGCCAGCAGCGCAGCCAAGGTGCAGTACTTC.

This clonotype was counted ten times or more. This chain connects TRBV27 to TRBJ1-5; D call uncertain. The V end was cut by 5 bases, the J end by 0 bases, with 8 bases between. CDR3 length: 14 amino acids. Germline V gene data show CDR1 as MNHEY and CDR2 as SMNVEV (reference sequence). CDR3 coding DNA: TGTGCCAGCAGTCTGGGATATAGCAATCAGCCCCAGCATTTT. Translated, it gives CASSLGYSNQPQHF.

V usage is TRBV12-3 or TRBV12-4 and J usage is TRBJ2-5; D gene ambiguous. V was pared by 5 bases and J by 2 bases, with 12 bases between. This CDR3 is 14 amino acids long. CDR3 in amino acids: CASSPDTGQETQYF. For the CDR3, the DNA is TGTGCCAGCAGTCCAGACACTGGTCAAGAGACCCAGTACTTC.

The rearrangement uses TRBV5-1 and TRBJ2-1, with 8 bases matching TRBD2. In germline, CDR1 is SGHRS, CDR2 YFSETQ. The CDR3 totals 16 residues. Trimming took 5 bases from V and 5 from J; bases not matched to a gene: 12. CDR3 amino acids: CASRPGRLAGHNEQFF. The CDR3 region has the DNA TGCGCCAGCAGACCTGGCCGGCTAGCGGGCCACAATGAGCAGTTCTTC.

This clonotype was picked up a small number of times. The chain has TRBV5-1 and TRBJ2-3; D is perhaps TRBD2 (5 bases). The germline gives CDR1 SGHRS, CDR2 YFSETQ. Trimming took 4 bases from V and 2 from J, leaving 11 bases between them. The CDR3 has 14 residues. In DNA, the CDR3 is TGCGCCAGCAGCCAGAGGGAGTTCACAGATACGCAGTATTTT. Translating it yields CASSQREFTDTQYF.

V is TRBV5-4 and J is TRBJ2-7; TRBD2 matches at 9 bases. The CDR3 covers 15 residues. The germline gives CDR1 SGHNT, CDR2 YYREEE (reference sequence). The V gene end was trimmed by 4 bases and the J gene end by 5 bases; junction bases not matched to a gene: 10. In DNA, the CDR3 is TGTGCCAGCAGCCCGGATAGCGGGAGAAGAGACGAGCAGTACTTC. As protein: CASSPDSGRRDEQYF.

The chain uses TRBV3-1 and TRBJ2-7; D is undetermined. Trimming left V 1 base short and J 5 bases short, with 6 bases between. Germline V gene lookup returns CDR1 LGHDT and CDR2 YNNKEL (reference sequence). This CDR3 has 12 residues. The CDR3 nucleotides read TGTGCCAGCAGCCAAGTTGGCGACGAGCAGTACTTC. Translated: CASSQVGDEQYF.

This chain connects TRBV12-3 or TRBV12-4 to TRBJ2-1; TRBD1 matches at 8 bases. V lost 4 bases and J lost 9; bases outside the gene matches: 5. This CDR3 is built from 13 residues. In DNA form, the CDR3 reads TGTGCCAGCAGTTGGCAGGGGGCAACTGAGCAGTTCTTC. Translating gives CASSWQGATEQFF.